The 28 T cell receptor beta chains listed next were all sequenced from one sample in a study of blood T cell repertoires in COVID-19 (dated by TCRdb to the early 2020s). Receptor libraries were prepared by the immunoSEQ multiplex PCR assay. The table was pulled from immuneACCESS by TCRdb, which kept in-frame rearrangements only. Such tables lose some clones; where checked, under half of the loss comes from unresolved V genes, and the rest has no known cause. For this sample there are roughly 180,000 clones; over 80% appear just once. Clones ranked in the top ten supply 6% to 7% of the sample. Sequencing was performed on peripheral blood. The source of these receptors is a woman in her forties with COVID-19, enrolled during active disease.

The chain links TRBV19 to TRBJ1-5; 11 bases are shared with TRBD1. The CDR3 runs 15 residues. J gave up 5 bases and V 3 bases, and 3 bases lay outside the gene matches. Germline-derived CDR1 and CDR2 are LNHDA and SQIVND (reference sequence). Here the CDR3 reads CASSMGDRGDQPQHF. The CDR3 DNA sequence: TGTGCCAGTAGTATGGGGGACAGGGGGGATCAGCCCCAGCATTTT.

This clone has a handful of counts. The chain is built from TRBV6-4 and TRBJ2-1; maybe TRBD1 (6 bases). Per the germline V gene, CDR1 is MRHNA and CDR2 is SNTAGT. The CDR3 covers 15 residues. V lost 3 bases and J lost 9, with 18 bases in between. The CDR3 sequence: CASSEAAGEGGEQFF. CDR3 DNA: TGTGCCAGCAGTGAGGCGGCAGGGGAAGGGGGTGAGCAGTTCTTC.

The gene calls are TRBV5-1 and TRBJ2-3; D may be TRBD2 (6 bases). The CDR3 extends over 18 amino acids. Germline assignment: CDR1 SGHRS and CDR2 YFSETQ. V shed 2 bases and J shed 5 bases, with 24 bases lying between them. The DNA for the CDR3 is TGCGCCAGCAGCTTACGACCCGGGACTGGCCTTCGGGGAGATACGCAGTATTTT. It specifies CASSLRPGTGLRGDTQYF. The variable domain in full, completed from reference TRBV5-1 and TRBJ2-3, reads KAGVTQTPRYLIKTRGQQVTLSCSPISGHRSVSWYQQTPGQGLQFLFEYFSETQRNKGNFPGRFSGRQFSNSRSEMNVSTLELGDSALYLCASSLRPGTGLRGDTQYFGPGTRLTVL.

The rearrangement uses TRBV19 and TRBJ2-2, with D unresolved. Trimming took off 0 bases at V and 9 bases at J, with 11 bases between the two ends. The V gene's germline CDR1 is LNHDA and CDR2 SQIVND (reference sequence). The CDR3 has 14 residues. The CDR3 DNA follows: TGTGCCAGTAGTATAGATGCGACACGGAGGGAGCTGTTTTTT. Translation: CASSIDATRRELFF. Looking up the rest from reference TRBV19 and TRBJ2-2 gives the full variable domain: DGGITQSPKYLFRKEGQNVTLSCEQNLNHDAMYWYRQDPGQGLRLIYYSQIVNDFQKGDIAEGYSVSREKKESFPLTVTSAQKNPTAFYLCASSIDATRRELFFGEGSRLTVL.

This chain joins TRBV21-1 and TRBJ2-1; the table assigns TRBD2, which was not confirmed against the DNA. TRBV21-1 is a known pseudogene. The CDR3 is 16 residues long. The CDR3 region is CASSNLAGYSYNEQFF. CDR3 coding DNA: TGTGCCAGCAGCAATCTAGCGGGGTACTCCTACAATGAGCAGTTCTTC.

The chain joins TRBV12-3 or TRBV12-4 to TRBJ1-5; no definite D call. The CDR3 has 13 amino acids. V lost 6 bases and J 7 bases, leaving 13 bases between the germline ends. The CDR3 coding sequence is TGTGCCAGCAGCCGGGTCGATGGGCAGCCCCAGCATTTT. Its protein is CASSRVDGQPQHF.

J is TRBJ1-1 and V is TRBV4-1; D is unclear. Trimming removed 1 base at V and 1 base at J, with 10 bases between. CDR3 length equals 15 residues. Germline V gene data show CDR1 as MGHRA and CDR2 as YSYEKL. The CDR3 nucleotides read TGCGCCAGCAGCCAAGTCGCCACTCCGAACACTGAAGCTTTCTTT. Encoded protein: CASSQVATPNTEAFF.

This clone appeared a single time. In DNA form, the CDR3 reads TGTGCCAGCAGTCGCCCCCTTCGGATGCGGGAGGGTTCCTACAATGAGCAGTTCTTC. Translating it yields CASSRPLRMREGSYNEQFF. The V call is TRBV28, the J call TRBJ2-1, with TRBD2 matching over 9 bases. This CDR3 has 19 residues. Germline V lookup: CDR1 MDHEN, CDR2 SYDVKM. Unmatched junction bases numbered 15, after V lost 5 bases and J lost 1 base.

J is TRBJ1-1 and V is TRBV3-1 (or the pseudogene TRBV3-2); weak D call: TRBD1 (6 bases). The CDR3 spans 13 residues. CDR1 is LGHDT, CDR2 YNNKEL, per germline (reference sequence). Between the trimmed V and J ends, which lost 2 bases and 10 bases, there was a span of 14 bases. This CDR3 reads CASSQYPGTTAFF. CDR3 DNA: TGTGCCAGCAGCCAATACCCCGGGACAACAGCTTTCTTT.

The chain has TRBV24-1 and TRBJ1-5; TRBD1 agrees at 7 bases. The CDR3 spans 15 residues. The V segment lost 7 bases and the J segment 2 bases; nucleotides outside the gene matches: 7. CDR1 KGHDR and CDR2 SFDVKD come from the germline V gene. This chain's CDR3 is CATSPTGVGNQPQHF. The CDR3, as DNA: TGTGCCACCAGCCCCACAGGGGTGGGCAATCAGCCCCAGCATTTT.

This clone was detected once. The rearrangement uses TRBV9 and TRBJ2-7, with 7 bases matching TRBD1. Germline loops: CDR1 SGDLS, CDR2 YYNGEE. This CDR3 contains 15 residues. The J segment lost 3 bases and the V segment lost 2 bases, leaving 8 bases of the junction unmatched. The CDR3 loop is CASSVQQGIIYEQYF. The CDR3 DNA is TGTGCCAGCAGCGTCCAACAGGGGATTATCTACGAGCAGTACTTC. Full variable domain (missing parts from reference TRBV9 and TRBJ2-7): DSGVTQTPKHLITATGQRVTLRCSPRSGDLSVYWYQQSLDQGLQFLIQYYNGEERAKGNILERFSAQQFPDLHSELNLSSLELGDSALYFCASSVQQGIIYEQYFGPGTRLTVT.

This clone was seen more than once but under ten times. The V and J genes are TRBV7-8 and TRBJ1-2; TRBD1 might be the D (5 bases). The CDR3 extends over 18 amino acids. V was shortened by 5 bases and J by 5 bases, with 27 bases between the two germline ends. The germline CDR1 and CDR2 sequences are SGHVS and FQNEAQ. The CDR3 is CASSPGGGPNTKLYGYTF. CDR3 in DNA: TGTGCCAGCAGCCCTGGGGGGGGACCAAACACAAAGTTATATGGCTACACCTTC.

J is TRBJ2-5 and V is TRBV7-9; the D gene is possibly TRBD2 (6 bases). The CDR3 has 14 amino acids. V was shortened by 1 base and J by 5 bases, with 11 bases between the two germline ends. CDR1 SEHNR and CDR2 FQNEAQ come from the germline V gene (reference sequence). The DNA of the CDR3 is TGTGCCAGCAGCTTAGTCACTAGCCGGGAGACCCAGTACTTC. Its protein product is CASSLVTSRETQYF.

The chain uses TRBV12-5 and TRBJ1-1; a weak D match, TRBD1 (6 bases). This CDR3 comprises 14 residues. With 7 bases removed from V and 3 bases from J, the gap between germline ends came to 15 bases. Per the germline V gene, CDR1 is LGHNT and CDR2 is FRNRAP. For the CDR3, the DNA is TGTGCTAGTGTTTTTTGGGGGCCGGACACTGAAGCTTTCTTT. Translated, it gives CASVFWGPDTEAFF.

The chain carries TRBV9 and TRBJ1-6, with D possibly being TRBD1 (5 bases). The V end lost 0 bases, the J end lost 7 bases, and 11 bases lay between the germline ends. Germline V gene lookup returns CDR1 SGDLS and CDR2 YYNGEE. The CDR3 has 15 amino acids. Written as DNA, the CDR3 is TGTGCCAGCAGCGTAGATGAGACAGTAAATTCACCCCTCCACTTT. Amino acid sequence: CASSVDETVNSPLHF. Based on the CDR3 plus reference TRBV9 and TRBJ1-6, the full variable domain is DSGVTQTPKHLITATGQRVTLRCSPRSGDLSVYWYQQSLDQGLQFLIQYYNGEERAKGNILERFSAQQFPDLHSELNLSSLELGDSALYFCASSVDETVNSPLHFGNGTRLTVT.

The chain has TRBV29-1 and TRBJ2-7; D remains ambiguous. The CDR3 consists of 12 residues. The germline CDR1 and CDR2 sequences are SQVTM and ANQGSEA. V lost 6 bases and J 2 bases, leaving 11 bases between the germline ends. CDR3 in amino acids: CSVQGAAYEQYF. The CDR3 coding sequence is TGCAGCGTACAAGGTGCGGCCTACGAGCAGTACTTC.

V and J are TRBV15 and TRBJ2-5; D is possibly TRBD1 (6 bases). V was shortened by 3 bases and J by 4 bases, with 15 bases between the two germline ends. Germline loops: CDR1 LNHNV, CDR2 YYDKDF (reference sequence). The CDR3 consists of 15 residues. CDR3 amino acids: CATSSPGTTGETQYF. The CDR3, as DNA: TGTGCCACCAGCAGTCCCGGGACAACTGGAGAGACCCAGTACTTC.

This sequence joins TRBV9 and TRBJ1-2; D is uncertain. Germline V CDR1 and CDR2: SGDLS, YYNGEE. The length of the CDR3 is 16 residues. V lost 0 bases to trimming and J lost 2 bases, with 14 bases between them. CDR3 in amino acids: CASSVALSQANYGYTF. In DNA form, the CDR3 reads TGTGCCAGCAGCGTAGCCCTATCCCAGGCCAACTATGGCTACACCTTC.

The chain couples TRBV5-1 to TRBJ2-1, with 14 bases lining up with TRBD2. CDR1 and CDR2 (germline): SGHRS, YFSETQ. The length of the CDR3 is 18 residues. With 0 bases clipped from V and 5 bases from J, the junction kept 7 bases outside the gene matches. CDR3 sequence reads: CASSLEDPTSGRDNEQFF. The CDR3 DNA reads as TGCGCCAGCAGCTTGGAGGACCCGACTAGCGGGAGGGACAATGAGCAGTTCTTC. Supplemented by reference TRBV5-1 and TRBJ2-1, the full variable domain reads KAGVTQTPRYLIKTRGQQVTLSCSPISGHRSVSWYQQTPGQGLQFLFEYFSETQRNKGNFPGRFSGRQFSNSRSEMNVSTLELGDSALYLCASSLEDPTSGRDNEQFFGPGTRLTVL.

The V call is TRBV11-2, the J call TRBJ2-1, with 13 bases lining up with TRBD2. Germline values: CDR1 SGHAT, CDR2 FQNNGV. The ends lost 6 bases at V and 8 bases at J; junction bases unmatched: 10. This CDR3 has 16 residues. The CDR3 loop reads CASRETSGGAVYEQFF. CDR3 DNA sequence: TGTGCCAGCAGAGAAACTAGCGGGGGGGCGGTTTATGAGCAGTTCTTC.

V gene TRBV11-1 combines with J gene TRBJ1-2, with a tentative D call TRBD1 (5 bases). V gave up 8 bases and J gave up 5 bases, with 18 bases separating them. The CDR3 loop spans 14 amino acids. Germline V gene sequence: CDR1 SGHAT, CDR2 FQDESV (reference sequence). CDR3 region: CASLETADFYGYTF. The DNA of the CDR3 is TGTGCCAGCCTCGAGACAGCCGACTTTTATGGCTACACCTTC.

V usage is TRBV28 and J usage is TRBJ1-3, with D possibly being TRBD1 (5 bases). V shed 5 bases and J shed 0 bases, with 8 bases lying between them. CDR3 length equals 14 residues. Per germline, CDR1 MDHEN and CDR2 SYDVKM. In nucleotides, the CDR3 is TGTGCCAGCAGTAAGGGGAACTCTGGAAACACCATATATTTT. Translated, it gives CASSKGNSGNTIYF.

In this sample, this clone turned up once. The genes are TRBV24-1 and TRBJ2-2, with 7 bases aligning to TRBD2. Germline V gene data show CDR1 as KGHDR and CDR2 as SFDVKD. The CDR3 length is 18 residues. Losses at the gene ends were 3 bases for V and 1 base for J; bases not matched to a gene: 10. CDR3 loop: CATSDTAGRGRNTGELFF. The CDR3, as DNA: TGTGCCACCAGTGATACCGCCGGGCGGGGGAGGAACACCGGGGAGCTGTTTTTT.

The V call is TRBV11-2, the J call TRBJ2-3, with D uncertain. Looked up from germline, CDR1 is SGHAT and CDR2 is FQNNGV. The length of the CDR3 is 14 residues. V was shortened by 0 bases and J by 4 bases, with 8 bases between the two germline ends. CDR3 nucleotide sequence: TGTGCCAGCAGCTTAGATCACCGGGCAGATACGCAGTATTTT. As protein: CASSLDHRADTQYF.

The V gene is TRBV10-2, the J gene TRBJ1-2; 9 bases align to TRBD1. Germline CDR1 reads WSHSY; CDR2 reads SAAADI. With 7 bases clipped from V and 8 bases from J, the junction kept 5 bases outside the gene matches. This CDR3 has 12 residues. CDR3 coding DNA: TGCGCCAGCATGGGGACAGGGCGAGGCTACACCTTC. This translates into CASMGTGRGYTF.

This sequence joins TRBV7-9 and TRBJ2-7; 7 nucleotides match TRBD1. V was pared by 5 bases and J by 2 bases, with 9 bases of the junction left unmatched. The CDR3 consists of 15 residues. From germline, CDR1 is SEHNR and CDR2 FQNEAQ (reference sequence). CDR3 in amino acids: CASSLGWDSPYEQYF. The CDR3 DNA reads TGTGCCAGCAGCCTAGGCTGGGACAGTCCCTACGAGCAGTACTTC.

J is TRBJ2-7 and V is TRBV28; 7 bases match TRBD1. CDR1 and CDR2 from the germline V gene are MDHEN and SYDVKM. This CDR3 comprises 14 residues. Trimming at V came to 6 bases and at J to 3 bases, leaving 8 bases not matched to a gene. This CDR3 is CASRVRDSYYEQYF. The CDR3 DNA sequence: TGTGCCAGCAGGGTCCGGGACAGCTACTACGAGCAGTACTTC.

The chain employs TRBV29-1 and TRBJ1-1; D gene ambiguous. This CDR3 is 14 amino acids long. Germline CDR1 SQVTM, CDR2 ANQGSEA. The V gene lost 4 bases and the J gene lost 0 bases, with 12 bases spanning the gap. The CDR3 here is CSVVDDLMNTEAFF. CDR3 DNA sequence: TGCAGCGTTGTTGACGACTTAATGAACACTGAAGCTTTCTTT.